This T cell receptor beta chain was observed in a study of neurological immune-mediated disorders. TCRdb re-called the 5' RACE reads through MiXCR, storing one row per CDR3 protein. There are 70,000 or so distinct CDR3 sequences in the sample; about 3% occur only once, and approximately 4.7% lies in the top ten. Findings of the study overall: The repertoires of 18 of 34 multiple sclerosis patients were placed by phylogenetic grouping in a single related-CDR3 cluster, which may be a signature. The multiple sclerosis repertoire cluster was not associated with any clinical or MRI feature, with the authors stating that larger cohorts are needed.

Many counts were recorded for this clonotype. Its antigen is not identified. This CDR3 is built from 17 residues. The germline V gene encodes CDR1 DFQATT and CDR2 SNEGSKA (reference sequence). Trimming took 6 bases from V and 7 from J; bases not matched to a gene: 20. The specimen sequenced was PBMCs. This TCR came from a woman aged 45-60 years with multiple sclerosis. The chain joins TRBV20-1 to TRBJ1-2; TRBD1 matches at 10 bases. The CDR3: CSATPGQGNRRDGGYTF. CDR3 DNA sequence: TGCAGTGCAACGCCGGGACAGGGGAACAGGCGCGATGGTGGCTACACCTTC.